Listed below are T cell receptor beta chains from one sample, sequenced in a study of shared clonotypes between healthy human individuals. Sequencing used immunoSEQ multiplex PCR; TCRdb keeps in-frame clones, though not all of them. Altogether over 2 million clones are present, 90% to 95% being singletons, with the ten largest covering more than 0.1%. The source material was naive CD4+ T cells sorted from blood. All receptors come from a man aged 18 to 30 in good health. The CDR3 runs from the conserved cysteine through the conserved F or W.

V	J	CDR3
TRBV27	TRBJ2-5	CASSYDGIRETQYF
TRBV18	TRBJ1-1	CASSSGQMNTEAFF
TRBV9	TRBJ2-7	CASSVADGSSYEQYF
TRBV25-1	TRBJ2-1	CASRGDATGLGEQFF
TRBV5-4	TRBJ2-1	CASSTWGQQQFF
TRBV25-1	TRBJ2-7	CASSEVGPSGRLSEQYF
TRBV15	TRBJ2-1	CATSRSKSGTRDNEQFF
TRBV7-3	TRBJ1-6	CASSLQTGRNSPLHF
TRBV29-1	TRBJ2-7	CSVEGGTGSSSYEQYF
TRBV5-1	TRBJ2-1	CASSGTISYNEQFF
TRBV28	TRBJ2-1	CASSLFSIRGTHNEQFF
TRBV6-5	TRBJ2-5	CASSSLTTSGQETQYF
TRBV25-1	TRBJ1-1	CASSKGPINTEAFF
TRBV19	TRBJ2-1	CASSSAAYNEQFF
TRBV13	TRBJ1-1	CASSPGTDAGYAFF
TRBV4-3	TRBJ1-2	CASSQDLVGYGYTF
TRBV30	TRBJ1-1	CAWSVAVRMNTEAFF
TRBV5-4	TRBJ2-1	CASSLALPRENEQFF
TRBV7-8	TRBJ1-2	CASSSGTDYGYTF
TRBV7-6	TRBJ2-5	CASSLVLAGGSETQYF
TRBV7-2	TRBJ2-1	CASSLVAVDNEQFF
TRBV7-2	TRBJ2-5	CASSKDTWQETQYF
TRBV2	TRBJ2-7	CAMASSGLSYEQYF
TRBV30	TRBJ1-6	CAWSKSRGNSPLHF
TRBV4-1	TRBJ2-2	CASSNREHGFGELFF
TRBV6-1	TRBJ2-3	CASSESSAESTDTQYF
TRBV25-1	TRBJ2-7	CASSGRTGFYEQYF
TRBV7-3	TRBJ2-3	CASGERASTDTQYF
TRBV9	TRBJ2-2	CASSVEAGRNTGELFF
TRBV10-3	TRBJ2-5	CAISKDRGLETQYF
TRBV14	TRBJ2-3	CASSQEAFRTDTQYF
TRBV5-1	TRBJ2-3	CASSLGASTDTQYF
TRBV4-3	TRBJ2-1	CASSQAGLLGNEQFF
TRBV30	TRBJ1-2	CAWSRGERGYTF
TRBV2	TRBJ1-2	CANNREGKDGYTF
TRBV6-5	TRBJ1-2	CASSYLQGELGYTF
TRBV19	TRBJ2-7	CASSISGQGFYEQYF
TRBV28	TRBJ1-2	CASRTGQGVFYGYTF
TRBV5-1	TRBJ2-6	CASSPSVGAGANVLTF
TRBV6-1	TRBJ1-6	CASSEGGTGNSPLHF
TRBV10-1	TRBJ1-5	CASSMGGNNQPQHF